This T cell receptor (beta chain) appears in the sequencing data of a study of blood T cell repertoires in COVID-19. About the study: Sources were T cells, B-cell-depleted T cells, or PBMCs; the material itself was cDNA or gDNA.

V was trimmed by 6 bases and J by 1 base, leaving 16 bases between them. The CDR3 covers 16 residues. CDR1 and CDR2 (germline): LGHNA, YNFKEQ. Authors' methods: The assay estimated nucleated cells by amplifying reference gene primers. Sequencing used immunoSEQ multiplex PCR; TCRdb keeps in-frame clones, though not all of them. V, J and clone size derive from that table, while D and trimming were established from the DNA sequence. The sample yields fewer than 60,000 clones, approximately 83% seen once. The chain combines TRBV4-2 with TRBJ1-5, with a possible D match to TRBD1 (6 bases). The sequencing sample was made of peripheral blood. This clonotype originated in a man younger than 45 with COVID-19, enrolled during active disease. The CDR3, as DNA: TGTGCCAGCAGACCCGACTACAGGGTGAGCAATCAGCCCCAGCATTTT. This translates into CASRPDYRVSNQPQHF.